This T cell receptor (beta chain) stems from a study of blood T cell repertoires in COVID-19. Here immunoSEQ multiplex PCR was the method, and the copy in TCRdb shows in-frame clones only, minus some. The data hold about 270,000 clones, with 86% observed a single time. With 1 base removed from V and 0 bases from J, the gap between germline ends came to 8 bases. CDR3 length: 15 residues. Germline V gene data show CDR1 as LNHNV and CDR2 as YYDKDF (reference sequence). Cohorts were assigned according to the clinical history that participants reported. Sequenced material: PBMCs or T cells enriched from blood (not recorded which). This receptor was obtained from a young woman who had recovered from COVID-19. The chain employs TRBV15 and TRBJ2-3; weak D call: TRBD1 (5 bases). The CDR3 coding sequence is TGTGCCACCAGCAGAGCAGGGCCAAGCACAGATACGCAGTATTTT. Amino acid sequence: CATSRAGPSTDTQYF.